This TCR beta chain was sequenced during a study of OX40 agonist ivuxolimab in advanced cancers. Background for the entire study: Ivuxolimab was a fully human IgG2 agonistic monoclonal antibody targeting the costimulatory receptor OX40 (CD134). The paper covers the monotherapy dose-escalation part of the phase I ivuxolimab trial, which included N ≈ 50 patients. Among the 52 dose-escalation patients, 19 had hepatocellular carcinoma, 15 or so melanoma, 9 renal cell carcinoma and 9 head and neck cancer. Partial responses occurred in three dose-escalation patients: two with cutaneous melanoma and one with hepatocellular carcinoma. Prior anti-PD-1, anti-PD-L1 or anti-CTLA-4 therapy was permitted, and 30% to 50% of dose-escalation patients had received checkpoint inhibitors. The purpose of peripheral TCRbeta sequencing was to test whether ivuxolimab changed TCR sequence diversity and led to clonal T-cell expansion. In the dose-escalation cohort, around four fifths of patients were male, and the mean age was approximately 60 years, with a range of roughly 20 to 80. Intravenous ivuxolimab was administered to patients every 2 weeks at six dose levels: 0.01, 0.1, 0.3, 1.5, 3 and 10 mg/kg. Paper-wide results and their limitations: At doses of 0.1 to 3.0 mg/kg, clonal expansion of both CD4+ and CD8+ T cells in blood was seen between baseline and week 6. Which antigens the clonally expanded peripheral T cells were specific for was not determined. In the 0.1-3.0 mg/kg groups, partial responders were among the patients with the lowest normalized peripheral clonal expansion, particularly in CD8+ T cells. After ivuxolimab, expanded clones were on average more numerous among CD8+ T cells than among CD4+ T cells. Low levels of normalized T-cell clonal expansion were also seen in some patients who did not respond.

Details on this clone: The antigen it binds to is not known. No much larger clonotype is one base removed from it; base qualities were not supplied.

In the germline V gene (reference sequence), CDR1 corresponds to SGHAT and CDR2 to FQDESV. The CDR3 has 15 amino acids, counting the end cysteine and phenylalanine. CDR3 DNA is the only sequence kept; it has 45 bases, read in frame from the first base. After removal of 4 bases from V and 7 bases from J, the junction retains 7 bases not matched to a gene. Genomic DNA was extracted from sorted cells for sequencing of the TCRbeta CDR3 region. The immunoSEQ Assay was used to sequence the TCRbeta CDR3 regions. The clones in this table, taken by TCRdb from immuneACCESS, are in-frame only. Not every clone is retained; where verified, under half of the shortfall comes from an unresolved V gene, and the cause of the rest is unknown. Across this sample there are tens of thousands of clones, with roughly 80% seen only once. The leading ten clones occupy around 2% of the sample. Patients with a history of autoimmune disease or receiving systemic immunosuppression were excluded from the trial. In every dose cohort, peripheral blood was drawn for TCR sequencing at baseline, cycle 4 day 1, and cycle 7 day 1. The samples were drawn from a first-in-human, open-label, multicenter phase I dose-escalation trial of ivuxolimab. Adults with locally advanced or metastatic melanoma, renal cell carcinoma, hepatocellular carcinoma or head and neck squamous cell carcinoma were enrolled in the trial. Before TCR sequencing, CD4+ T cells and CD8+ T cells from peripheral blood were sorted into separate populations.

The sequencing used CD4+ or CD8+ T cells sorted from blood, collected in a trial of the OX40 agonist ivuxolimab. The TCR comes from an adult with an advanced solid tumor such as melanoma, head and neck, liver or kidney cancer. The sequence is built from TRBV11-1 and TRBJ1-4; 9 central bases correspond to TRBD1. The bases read TGTGCCAGCAGCTCAAGGACAGGGGATGTTGAAAAACTGTTTTTT. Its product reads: CASSSRTGDVEKLFF.